Here is one TCR beta chain with its context. Its antigen remains unidentified. This sample stems from a study of T cells in localized non-small cell lung cancer. The study's findings and limits: Median about 56 top-100 tumor clones were shared with paired adjacent lung. Tumor showed lower T cell clonality than uninvolved adjacent lung, where it was highest. Sequencing covered just one tumor region, so heterogeneity cannot be ruled out. Greater blood T cell density accompanied longer overall survival.

Sequencing used immunoSEQ multiplex PCR; TCRdb keeps in-frame clones, though not all of them. The table has 45,000 to 65,000 clones, around nine tenths seen once. CDR3 size: 14 residues. V was trimmed by 5 bases and J by 3 bases, leaving 12 bases between them. Per germline, CDR1 SGHAT and CDR2 FQNNGV. The sequencing here drew on peripheral blood, taken before any cancer treatment. The chain combines TRBV11-2 with TRBJ2-3; D gene ambiguous. This TCR was recovered from a man aged 40 to 70 with stage I squamous cell lung carcinoma. The CDR3 region has the DNA TGTGCCAGCAGCCCACGCCGGGTAACAGATACGCAGTATTTT. This encodes CASSPRRVTDTQYF.